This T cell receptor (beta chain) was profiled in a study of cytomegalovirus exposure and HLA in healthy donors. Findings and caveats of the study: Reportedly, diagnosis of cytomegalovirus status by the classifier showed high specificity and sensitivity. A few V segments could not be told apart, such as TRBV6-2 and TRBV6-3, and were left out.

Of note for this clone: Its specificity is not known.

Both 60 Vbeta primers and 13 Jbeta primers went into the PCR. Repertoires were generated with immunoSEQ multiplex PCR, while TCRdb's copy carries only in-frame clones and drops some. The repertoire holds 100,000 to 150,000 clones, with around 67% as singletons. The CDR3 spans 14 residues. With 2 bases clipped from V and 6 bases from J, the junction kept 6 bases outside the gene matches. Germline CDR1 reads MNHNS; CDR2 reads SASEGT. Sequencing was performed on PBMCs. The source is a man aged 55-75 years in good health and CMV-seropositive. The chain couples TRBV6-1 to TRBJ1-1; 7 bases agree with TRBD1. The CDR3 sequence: CASSETGALSEAFF. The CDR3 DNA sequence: TGTGCCAGCAGTGAAACAGGGGCGCTTTCTGAAGCTTTCTTT.